Listed here are 5 T cell receptor beta chains from one sample, sequenced in a study of Tregs in tolerant kidney transplant recipients. Here immunoSEQ multiplex PCR was the method, and the copy in TCRdb shows in-frame clones only, minus some. The sample holds about 120,000 clones; roughly nine tenths are singletons and the top ten take approximately 0.59%. Material: CD4+ T cells from blood. The origin of the receptors is a human donor in good health.

The gene calls are TRBV5-1 and TRBJ2-7, with 7 bases aligning to TRBD1. CDR3 length: 12 residues. Trimming took 3 bases from V and 4 from J; bases not matched to a gene: 1. Germline V lookup: CDR1 SGHRS, CDR2 YFSETQ. DNA for the CDR3: TGCGCCAGCAGCTCGACAGGGTACGAGCAGTACTTC. It is translated as CASSSTGYEQYF.

The chain is built from TRBV18 and TRBJ1-2; maybe TRBD1 (5 bases). V gave up 11 bases and J gave up 2 bases, with 18 bases separating them. Germline V lookup: CDR1 KGHSH, CDR2 LQKENI. The CDR3 has 14 amino acids. Here the CDR3 DNA reads TGTGCCGGAGCTTCGGGAGGGGAGAACTATGGCTACACCTTC. Encoded protein: CAGASGGENYGYTF.

The rearrangement joins TRBV11-2 to TRBJ2-7; D gene uncertain. The V end was cut by 0 bases, the J end by 7 bases, with 10 bases between. Germline V lookup: CDR1 SGHAT, CDR2 FQNNGV. The CDR3 totals 13 residues. CDR3 region: CASSLDLGVEQYF. The DNA for the CDR3 is TGTGCCAGCAGCTTAGATCTTGGAGTGGAGCAGTACTTC.

The chain links TRBV2 to TRBJ1-1, with 8 bases lining up with TRBD1. This CDR3 has 14 residues. Germline CDR1 SNHLY, CDR2 FYNNEI. Germline trimming cut 5 bases from V and 3 bases from J; bases unmatched to any gene: 5. CDR3: CASSFDRGDTEAFF. The CDR3 DNA sequence: TGTGCCAGCAGTTTCGACAGGGGTGACACTGAAGCTTTCTTT.

Only a few counts were recorded for this clone. This rearrangement joins TRBV29-1 to TRBJ2-2; 8 bases are shared with TRBD1. Unmatched junction bases numbered 6, after V lost 7 bases and J lost 5 bases. CDR1 and CDR2 from the germline V gene are SQVTM and ANQGSEA. The CDR3 spans 13 residues. The CDR3: CSGNRGETGELFF. CDR3 nucleotide sequence: TGCAGCGGGAACAGGGGGGAAACCGGGGAGCTGTTTTTT.